The present T cell receptor beta chain was sequenced within a study of molecular identifiers for immune sequencing clone quantification. Whole-study findings and limits: Jurkat TCR RNA spiked in from one cell could reportedly be detected among about 1.1 million naive cells.

This clonotype was counted many times. The antigen is unknown. Every naive CD8 library was made from between about 20,000 and 1,100,000 sorted cells with 10%, 30% or 50% RNA. TCRdb re-called the PCR reads through MiXCR, storing one row per CDR3 protein. This sample has about 640,000 distinct CDR3 sequences, with 15% to 20% found just once. Germline values: CDR1 LGHNA, CDR2 YSLEER. The CDR3 runs to 18 residues. The ends were cut back, 0 bases at V and 0 bases at J, with 14 bases in the middle. What was sequenced was naive CD8+ T cells from blood, with Jurkat cell RNA spiked in. Subset reported: FACS-sorted CD8+CD4-CCR7+CD45RA+ naive T cells. The genes are TRBV4-3 and TRBJ1-4; D not resolved. The sequence was obtained from a human donor in good health. Some libraries in this study had Jurkat cell RNA spiked in. In DNA, the CDR3 is TGCGCCAGCAGCCAAGATTTTTCAGCGCCAGCAACTAATGAAAAACTGTTTTTT. Protein product: CASSQDFSAPATNEKLFF.